The T cell receptor beta chain described here comes from a study of glioma-infiltrating T cells. TCR alpha and beta CDR3 regions were amplified from RNA using iRepertoire nested multiplex PCR. TCRdb ran MiXCR on the multiplex PCR reads and lists one entry per CDR3 protein. Found here are around 90,000 distinct CDR3 sequences, 40% of them singletons; the top ten hold approximately 38%. Germline CDR1 and CDR2: LGHNA and YNFKEQ. CDR3 length equals 16 residues. V shed 0 bases and J 2 bases; nucleotides not matched to a gene: 4. This clonotype came up many times. The chain carries TRBV4-2 and TRBJ1-2, with 9 bases lining up with TRBD1. Sequenced sample: glioma tissue, nonneoplastic brain tissue, or PBMCs (not recorded which). This TCR derives from a human donor with low-grade glioma or glioblastoma, undergoing nonglioma brain surgery, or in good health (not recorded which). The CDR3 nucleotides read TGTGCCAGCAGCCAAGAAGGACAGGGGCGAAACTATGGCTACACCTTC. Protein product: CASSQEGQGRNYGYTF.